Below are 30 T cell receptor beta chains sequenced from a single sample in a study of shared clonotypes between healthy human individuals. The table came from immunoSEQ multiplex PCR; TCRdb's copy has only in-frame clones and leaves some out. The sample has millions of clones; less than 95% are singletons. Naive CD8 cells lacked CD45RO, underwent positive selection for CCR7 and left out terminally differentiated effector memory CD45RA+ cells. The sample consisted of naive CD8+ T cells sorted from blood. The receptors come from a man younger than 35 in good health.

This rearrangement joins TRBV6-5 to TRBJ1-2; TRBD1 agrees at 7 bases. CDR1 is MNHEY, CDR2 SVGAGI, per germline. This CDR3 is 14 amino acids long. Unmatched junction bases numbered 7, after V lost 6 bases and J lost 3 bases. The CDR3 loop reads CASSQIGTDYGYTF. CDR3 sequence (DNA): TGTGCCAGCAGCCAAATCGGGACAGACTATGGCTACACCTTC.

This CDR3 is CASSTGQNYEQYF. For the CDR3, the DNA is TGTGCCAGCAGTACGGGACAGAACTACGAGCAGTACTTC. This chain links TRBV5-6 with TRBJ2-7; 7 positions agree with TRBD1. V lost 5 bases to trimming and J lost 3 bases; unmatched junction nucleotides: 5. Germline assignment: CDR1 SGHDT and CDR2 YYEEEE. The CDR3 sequence is 13 residues long.

The chain has TRBV28 and TRBJ1-5, with 9 bases aligning to TRBD1. Germline CDR1 is MDHEN and CDR2 is SYDVKM. This CDR3 comprises 17 residues. J lost 0 bases, V lost 4 bases, and 7 bases had no gene match. The CDR3 region has the DNA TGTGCCAGCAGTTCCCCCCGACAGGGGGGTAGCAATCAGCCCCAGCATTTT. Amino acids: CASSSPRQGGSNQPQHF.

CDR3 nucleotides: TGTGCCAGCAGCTTAGGAGGGACTGCCTACTTC. As protein: CASSLGGTAYF. The rearrangement joins TRBV5-6 to TRBJ2-7, with D possibly matching TRBD2 (6 bases). CDR1 is SGHDT, CDR2 YYEEEE, per germline. The CDR3 length is 11 residues. Between the trimmed V and J ends, which lost 2 bases and 13 bases, there was a span of 13 bases.

V is TRBV9 and J is TRBJ2-3; D not resolved. CDR3 length: 16 residues. Germline V gene data show CDR1 as SGDLS and CDR2 as YYNGEE. V was clipped by 4 bases and J by 2 bases, with 17 bases between them. The CDR3 loop is CASSPTARAHTDTQYF. CDR3 coding DNA: TGTGCCAGCAGCCCCACCGCGCGCGCCCACACAGATACGCAGTATTTT.

The chain is built from TRBV5-1 and TRBJ2-7; D ambiguous. The germline V gene has CDR1 SGHRS and CDR2 YFSETQ. V lost 2 bases and J lost 2, with 14 bases in between. This CDR3 is 15 amino acids long. The CDR3 region is CASSFTDRFAYEQYF. The CDR3 DNA reads TGCGCCAGCAGCTTTACGGACCGATTTGCCTACGAGCAGTACTTC.

This chain joins TRBV11-1 and TRBJ2-7, with a weak D call TRBD2 (6 bases). This CDR3 region has 14 residues. Trimming took 4 bases from V and 5 from J, leaving 15 bases between them. Germline lookup yields CDR1 SGHAT and CDR2 FQDESV (reference sequence). CDR3 amino acids: CASSWTEGPNEQYF. CDR3 bases: TGTGCCAGCAGCTGGACGGAGGGCCCCAACGAGCAGTACTTC.

The genes are TRBV11-2 and TRBJ1-6; D is unclear. From germline, CDR1 is SGHAT and CDR2 FQNNGV. Trimming removed 0 bases from V and 8 bases from J, with 11 bases in between. The CDR3 runs 15 residues. The CDR3 loop is CASSLDARLDSPLHF. The CDR3, as DNA: TGTGCCAGCAGCTTAGACGCGAGGTTGGATTCACCCCTCCACTTT.

The chain employs TRBV10-3 and TRBJ1-4; possibly TRBD1 for D (6 bases). CDR1 and CDR2 (germline): ENHRY, SYGVKD. The ends were cut back, 1 base at V and 4 bases at J, with 13 bases in the middle. This CDR3 has 16 residues. DNA for the CDR3: TGTGCCATCAGTGAGTTCGGGGGGCTGGATAATGAAAAACTGTTTTTT. Translating gives CAISEFGGLDNEKLFF.

The chain combines TRBV7-9 with TRBJ2-7; TRBD2 matches 8 bases. This CDR3 comprises 15 residues. CDR1 is SEHNR and CDR2 is FQNEAQ in the germline V gene (reference sequence). Trimming cost V 6 bases and J 1 base; bases outside gene matches: 8. The CDR3 DNA reads TGTGCCAGCAGTTCAGTCGTAGCGGGATCCTACGAGCAGTACTTC. As protein: CASSSVVAGSYEQYF.

V usage is TRBV5-1 and J usage is TRBJ2-7, with D possibly TRBD1 on 6 matching bases. The V end lost 0 bases, the J end lost 3 bases, and 10 bases lay between the germline ends. Germline V gene lookup returns CDR1 SGHRS and CDR2 YFSETQ. This CDR3 is 14 amino acids long. The CDR3 is CASSLELGHYEQYF. CDR3 DNA sequence: TGCGCCAGCAGCTTGGAGCTGGGACACTACGAGCAGTACTTC.

V usage is TRBV4-1 and J usage is TRBJ2-3; 7 bases match TRBD2. The CDR3 contains 18 residues. Germline lookup yields CDR1 MGHRA and CDR2 YSYEKL. Unmatched junction bases numbered 10, after V lost 0 bases and J lost 1 base. The CDR3 nucleotides are TGCGCCAGCAGCCAAGAGGGTAACGAGCGGGGCCGCACAGATACGCAGTATTTT. Protein: CASSQEGNERGRTDTQYF.

Remarks on this clone: Other DNA sequences in the same sample also yield this CDR3. The chain joins TRBV6-5 to TRBJ1-3; TRBD1 is a possible D gene (5 bases). V lost 4 bases to trimming and J lost 0 bases, with 10 bases between them. The CDR3 contains 15 residues. Germline lookup yields CDR1 MNHEY and CDR2 SVGAGI. This CDR3 is CASSSGLHSGNTIYF. DNA for the CDR3: TGTGCCAGCAGTTCGGGACTCCACTCTGGAAACACCATATATTTT.

CDR3 sequence (DNA): TGTGCCTGGAGTGTAGAGCAGGGGCGGAACAATCAGCCCCAGCATTTT. Translated: CAWSVEQGRNNQPQHF. V gene TRBV30 combines with J gene TRBJ1-5; TRBD1 might be the D (6 bases). Germline CDR1 and CDR2: GTSNPN and SVGIG (reference sequence). CDR3 length: 16 amino acids. Deletions cut 0 bases from V and 3 bases from J, with 15 bases between.

The V and J genes are TRBV25-1 and TRBJ2-5; the D gene is possibly TRBD2 (5 bases). Germline V gives CDR1 MGHDK, CDR2 SYGVNS. The CDR3 consists of 15 residues. V lost 0 bases, J lost 0 bases, and 8 bases lay in between. The CDR3 sequence is CASSEYWGDQETQYF. DNA of the CDR3: TGTGCCAGCAGTGAATATTGGGGAGACCAAGAGACCCAGTACTTC.

This clone appeared a few times. The gene calls are TRBV19 and TRBJ2-2; the D is unclear. From germline, CDR1 is LNHDA and CDR2 SQIVND (reference sequence). CDR3 length: 15 amino acids. V shed 1 base and J shed 2 bases, with 8 bases lying between them. The CDR3 DNA is TGTGCCAGTAGTATAGTACAGATTAACACCGGGGAGCTGTTTTTT. It is translated as CASSIVQINTGELFF. Full variable domain (rest looked up from reference TRBV19 and TRBJ2-2): DGGITQSPKYLFRKEGQNVTLSCEQNLNHDAMYWYRQDPGQGLRLIYYSQIVNDFQKGDIAEGYSVSREKKESFPLTVTSAQKNPTAFYLCASSIVQINTGELFFGEGSRLTVL.

The genes are TRBV13 and TRBJ2-3, with TRBD1 matching 8 bases. Germline CDR1 PRHDT, CDR2 FYEKMQ (reference sequence). CDR3 length: 16 residues. V gave up 0 bases and J gave up 2 bases; unmatched junction bases: 4. Here the CDR3 reads CASSLGGDRLTDTQYF. The DNA for the CDR3 is TGTGCCAGCAGCTTAGGGGGGGACAGGCTCACAGATACGCAGTATTTT.

CDR3 nucleotides: TGTGCCAGCAGCCAAGTCGGGGCGCGGGATACGCAGTATTTT. It codes for CASSQVGARDTQYF. The V call is TRBV4-2, the J call TRBJ2-3, with D tentatively TRBD1 or TRBD2 (5 bases each). V dropped 1 base and J dropped 6 bases, with 11 bases sitting between them. Germline V gives CDR1 LGHNA, CDR2 YNFKEQ. This CDR3 spans 14 amino acids.

The chain has TRBV19 and TRBJ2-7; D is unresolved. Germline lookup yields CDR1 LNHDA and CDR2 SQIVND (reference sequence). V lost 1 base to trimming and J lost 0 bases, with 7 bases between them. The CDR3 runs 14 residues. The CDR3 region is CASSIGQNSYEQYF. CDR3 DNA sequence: TGTGCCAGTAGTATAGGACAAAACTCCTACGAGCAGTACTTC.

As concerns this clone: In the same sample, other DNA sequences code for this CDR3. The chain combines TRBV6-5 with TRBJ1-1, with unresolved D. V gave up 6 bases and J gave up 0 bases, with 11 bases separating them. Germline loops: CDR1 MNHEY, CDR2 SVGAGI. CDR3 size: 14 residues. CDR3 residues: CASSPSGLNTEAFF. CDR3 in DNA: TGTGCCAGCAGCCCCTCGGGTCTGAACACTGAAGCTTTCTTT.

CDR3 DNA: TGTGCCAGCAGCGTACGGTTGAACAATGAGCAGTTCTTC. Its translation: CASSVRLNNEQFF. The gene calls are TRBV9 and TRBJ2-1; D gene uncertain. The CDR3 runs 13 residues. Looked up from germline, CDR1 is SGDLS and CDR2 is YYNGEE. Deletions cut 1 base from V and 5 bases from J, with 7 bases between. The whole variable domain, remainder taken from reference TRBV9 and TRBJ2-1, is DSGVTQTPKHLITATGQRVTLRCSPRSGDLSVYWYQQSLDQGLQFLIQYYNGEERAKGNILERFSAQQFPDLHSELNLSSLELGDSALYFCASSVRLNNEQFFGPGTRLTVL.

The chain couples TRBV27 to TRBJ2-2; D is ambiguous. V lost 5 bases, J lost 4 bases, and 5 bases lay in between. Germline V CDR1 and CDR2: MNHEY, SMNVEV (reference sequence). There are 12 residues in the CDR3. The CDR3 DNA reads TGTGCCAGCAGTCAGGTCACCGGGGAGCTGTTTTTT. Residues: CASSQVTGELFF.

The gene calls are TRBV10-1 and TRBJ2-3; 13 bases match TRBD2. The germline gives CDR1 WNHNN, CDR2 SYGVQD (reference sequence). J lost 2 bases, V lost 0 bases, and 5 bases had no gene match. The CDR3 is 18 residues long. The CDR3 loop is CASSESAGTSGDTDTQYF. CDR3 coding DNA: TGCGCCAGCAGTGAGTCCGCCGGGACTAGCGGGGACACAGATACGCAGTATTTT.

The chain couples TRBV2 to TRBJ1-2; TRBD1 is a possible D gene (5 bases). Per germline, CDR1 SNHLY and CDR2 FYNNEI. This CDR3 comprises 12 residues. V dropped 6 bases and J dropped 4 bases, with 9 bases sitting between them. The CDR3 bases are TGTGCCAGCAGAGGGGACGTCTATGGCTACACCTTC. Protein sequence: CASRGDVYGYTF.

This chain joins TRBV4-3 and TRBJ2-7, with a possible D match to TRBD1 (6 bases). CDR1 LGHNA and CDR2 YSLEER come from the germline V gene. Trimming stripped 0 bases from V and 6 bases from J, with 15 bases between. This CDR3 comprises 15 residues. Here the CDR3 reads CASSQEGGIRGEQYF. In DNA, the CDR3 is TGCGCCAGCAGCCAAGAAGGGGGTATCCGTGGCGAGCAGTACTTC.

The chain couples TRBV19 to TRBJ2-7; tentatively, D is TRBD1 or TRBD2 (5 bases each). Per germline, CDR1 LNHDA and CDR2 SQIVND (reference sequence). The CDR3 spans 14 residues. Trimming shortened V by 4 bases and J by 3 bases, and 13 bases separated the two germline ends. In DNA, the CDR3 is TGTGCCAGTAGTACTCGGGACCCTGACTACGAGCAGTACTTC. It encodes CASSTRDPDYEQYF.

The chain combines TRBV11-1 with TRBJ2-7, with D maybe TRBD1 (5 bases). The germline CDR1 and CDR2 sequences are SGHAT and FQDESV (reference sequence). This CDR3 is built from 13 residues. Trimming took off 3 bases at V and 2 bases at J, with 8 bases between the two ends. DNA of the CDR3: TGTGCCAGCAGCTTTGCAGGGACCTACGAGCAGTACTTC. Translated: CASSFAGTYEQYF.

This clone was recorded a few times. CDR3 DNA: TGTGCCAGCAGCTTAGCCTCTCGAGGCATTTCACCCCTCCACTTT. Amino acid sequence: CASSLASRGISPLHF. The chain joins TRBV7-8 to TRBJ1-6, with no clear D. Germline CDR1 SGHVS, CDR2 FQNEAQ. This CDR3 comprises 15 residues. With 0 bases removed from V and 9 bases from J, the gap between germline ends came to 12 bases.

The chain combines TRBV19 with TRBJ2-5; the D is unclear. Trimming stripped 4 bases from V and 5 bases from J, with 5 bases between. This CDR3 has 11 amino acids. The germline V gene encodes CDR1 LNHDA and CDR2 SQIVND (reference sequence). The CDR3: CASSSGETQYF. The CDR3 DNA follows: TGTGCCAGTAGTAGTGGGGAGACCCAGTACTTC.

The gene calls are TRBV7-9 and TRBJ2-3; 10 bases line up with TRBD2. Germline V gene sequence: CDR1 SEHNR, CDR2 FQNEAQ (reference sequence). J was trimmed by 6 bases and V by 5 bases; bases with no gene match: 17. The CDR3 is 18 residues long. CDR3 bases: TGTGCCAGCAGCGCCACTTACCTAGCGGGAGTAGGGAGGGATACGCAGTATTTT. This encodes CASSATYLAGVGRDTQYF.